This T cell receptor (beta chain) was captured in a study of control samples from healthy donors and cancer patients. Produced via immunoSEQ multiplex PCR; TCRdb's table is partial and in-frame only. The data show approximately 110,000 clones, with just over 90% seen just once and 6% to 8% held by the top ten. Germline V gene data show CDR1 as SEHNR and CDR2 as FQNEAQ (reference sequence). The CDR3 is 13 amino acids. V was clipped by 5 bases and J by 7 bases; unmatched bases: 4. This receptor was obtained from a woman aged 18-29 years in good health. The rearrangement joins TRBV7-9 to TRBJ1-3; 8 nucleotides line up with TRBD1. Sequencing input: blood. The CDR3 spells CASSHRGSNTIYF. The DNA of the CDR3 is TGTGCCAGCAGCCACAGGGGGTCGAACACCATATATTTT.